This record looks at one T cell receptor beta chain sequence and its context. Antigen specificity is unknown. The data originate from a study of cytomegalovirus exposure and HLA in healthy donors. PCR was performed using 60 Vbeta and 13 Jbeta primers. Measured with immunoSEQ multiplex PCR; TCRdb has only the in-frame clones, and not every one. The sample has roughly 160,000 clones, around 84% seen once. The V gene's germline CDR1 is SGDLS and CDR2 YYNGEE. CDR3 length equals 15 residues. V shed 0 bases and J 6 bases; nucleotides not matched to a gene: 4. Study-wide results and limits: CMV serostatus stood as the only immune exposure information on hand. When analyzed later, a missense DCLRE1C variant was found to be linked to TCR beta V- and J-gene trimming.

Source material: PBMCs. The TCR comes from a man aged 25-40 years in good health and CMV-seropositive. The chain employs TRBV9 and TRBJ2-1; 9 nucleotides line up with TRBD1. The CDR3 protein is CASSVGGGQGNEQFF. The CDR3 nucleotides read TGTGCCAGCAGCGTAGGGGGGGGACAGGGCAATGAGCAGTTCTTC.